The following is a T cell receptor beta chain sequence with its context. The sample belongs to a study of regulatory T cells in long-lasting Graves disease. Construction of TCR beta libraries relied on iRepertoire HTBI primers and on Arm-PCR targeting CDR3 regions. TCRdb used MiXCR to reprocess the multiplex PCR reads, holding one entry per CDR3 protein. The profile shows approximately 350,000 distinct CDR3 sequences, 12% of them singletons. The CDR3 has 16 residues. V dropped 1 base and J dropped 0 bases, with 13 bases sitting between them. Germline-derived CDR1 and CDR2 are DFQATT and SNEGSKA (reference sequence). Stated time point: newly diagnosed GD, antithyroid drugs for less than 3 months. After RNA was extracted from PBMCs, the TCR library was made from it. This sample was shared with a second study, whose subject was T cells in Graves' hyperthyroidism and ophthalmopathy. As that study records: Newly diagnosed patients aged 18 to 65 had hyperthyroidism of under 2 months' duration. From stable hyperthyroidism, ophthalmopathy was set apart by a 13 V-J model.

The receptor was derived from a woman under 30 with Graves disease. The chain uses TRBV20-1 and TRBJ1-3, with a weak D call TRBD1 (5 bases). Sample: peripheral blood mononuclear cells (PBMCs), taken at new diagnosis, from a patient treated with antithyroid drugs. The CDR3: CSARGQGLISGNTIYF. CDR3 nucleotides: TGCAGTGCTAGAGGGCAGGGCCTCATCTCTGGAAACACCATATATTTT.